This TCR beta chain was found in a study of blood T cells in healthy people across ages. It was with a sample-barcoded 5' primer and a J-beta primer mix that a second PCR of about 6 to 12 cycles was run. Every cDNA molecule carried a tag from a template-switch adaptor bearing 12 random nucleotides. TCRdb called the 5' RACE reads again in MiXCR, with one record for every CDR3 protein. Of 1.5 million to 2 million distinct CDR3 sequences in the sample, approximately 50% were seen once. A word on this clonotype: Its antigen is not known.

Study conclusions and caveats: Long-lived donors carried more naive CD4+ cells and greater diversity than aged donors.

The germline gives CDR1 DFQATT, CDR2 SNEGSKA (reference sequence). CDR3 length equals 14 residues. V trimming: 3 bases; J trimming: 5 bases; junction bases outside the gene matches: 7. What was sequenced was blood. The rearrangement uses TRBV20-1 and TRBJ1-2, with 9 bases aligning to TRBD1. The clonotype was recovered from a woman in her forties in good health. CDR3 sequence (DNA): TGCAGTGCTAGTAAGGACAGGGGAAATTATGGCTACACCTTC. It translates to CSASKDRGNYGYTF.